The 12 T cell receptor beta chains below all came from one sample that was sequenced in a study of shared clonotypes between healthy human individuals. The protocol was immunoSEQ multiplex PCR, while the TCRdb copy is restricted to in-frame clones and leaves out a portion. The data contain roughly 640,000 clones, approximately 97% of them singletons. Material for sequencing was naive CD4+ T cells sorted from blood. The subset is: CD45RA+ positively selected. These receptors all stem from a woman aged 25 to 39 in good health.

This chain uses TRBV10-2 with TRBJ2-5; D gene uncertain. Trimming cost V 5 bases and J 2 bases, with 12 bases left between them. The CDR3 has 14 amino acids. Germline assignment: CDR1 WSHSY and CDR2 SAAADI. The CDR3 spells CASSFGSEQETQYF. The CDR3 bases are TGCGCCAGCAGTTTTGGAAGCGAACAAGAGACCCAGTACTTC.

The gene calls are TRBV28 and TRBJ2-1; possibly TRBD1 for D (6 bases). Germline V gives CDR1 MDHEN, CDR2 SYDVKM. CDR3 length: 16 residues. V was trimmed by 3 bases and J by 3 bases, leaving 15 bases between them. This CDR3 reads CASSLIGDTDYNEQFF. CDR3 bases: TGTGCCAGCAGTTTGATAGGGGACACGGACTACAATGAGCAGTTCTTC. Full variable domain (missing parts from reference TRBV28 and TRBJ2-1): DVKVTQSSRYLVKRTGEKVFLECVQDMDHENMFWYRQDPGLGLRLIYFSYDVKMKEKGDIPEGYSVSREKKERFSLILESASTNQTSMYLCASSLIGDTDYNEQFFGPGTRLTVL.

This chain uses TRBV19 with TRBJ1-5; 7 bases agree with TRBD1. V shed 7 bases, J shed 9 bases, and the junction held 9 bases outside the gene matches. Germline V gives CDR1 LNHDA, CDR2 SQIVND (reference sequence). The CDR3 covers 13 residues. CDR3 in DNA: TGTGCCAGTATGGCGACAGGGCTCTTGCCCCAGCATTTT. Its translation is CASMATGLLPQHF.

The chain's CDR3 is CASSTKRQGAYEQYF. The CDR3, as DNA: TGTGCCAGTAGTACCAAGAGGCAGGGGGCCTACGAGCAGTACTTC. The chain is built from TRBV19 and TRBJ2-7; 7 bases line up with TRBD1. Trimming removed 4 bases from V and 2 bases from J; junction bases left unmatched: 8. The CDR3 loop spans 15 amino acids. CDR1 and CDR2 from the germline V gene are LNHDA and SQIVND (reference sequence).

The CDR3 spells CASSSMGEAGRKAFF. CDR3 in DNA: TGTGCCAGCAGTTCGATGGGGGAAGCGGGCCGTAAAGCTTTCTTT. This rearrangement joins TRBV27 to TRBJ1-1; TRBD1 might be the D (5 bases). CDR3 size: 15 residues. V lost 4 bases, J lost 9 bases, and 21 bases lay in between. Germline values: CDR1 MNHEY, CDR2 SMNVEV (reference sequence).

The CDR3 loop reads CASSSQGLGANVLTF. Written as DNA, the CDR3 is TGTGCCAGCAGCTCACAGGGACTTGGGGCCAACGTCCTGACTTTC. The chain couples TRBV7-3 to TRBJ2-6, with D perhaps matching TRBD1 or TRBD2 (6 bases each). The CDR3 contains 15 residues. Germline V lookup: CDR1 SGHTA, CDR2 FQGTGA. The V and J ends lost 4 bases and 3 bases respectively, with 10 bases between them.

The chain recombines TRBV18 with TRBJ1-4; D remains ambiguous. The V and J ends lost 0 bases and 3 bases respectively, with 8 bases between them. This CDR3 has 15 amino acids. Germline CDR1 KGHSH, CDR2 LQKENI. The CDR3: CASSPPGESNEKLFF. DNA for the CDR3: TGTGCCAGCTCACCACCCGGGGAGTCTAATGAAAAACTGTTTTTT.

This chain connects TRBV15 to TRBJ2-1, with TRBD2 identical over 8 bases. Germline-derived CDR1 and CDR2 are LNHNV and YYDKDF (reference sequence). Losses at the gene ends were 2 bases for V and 5 bases for J; bases not matched to a gene: 8. CDR3 size: 16 residues. The CDR3 here is CATSRKTSVVNNEQFF. In DNA, the CDR3 is TGTGCCACCAGCAGAAAGACTAGCGTAGTAAACAATGAGCAGTTCTTC.

A few counts support this clone. This chain connects TRBV6-1 to TRBJ1-5; the D is unclear. This CDR3 contains 14 residues. Germline values: CDR1 MNHNS, CDR2 SASEGT. The V gene lost 1 base and the J gene lost 4 bases, with 8 bases spanning the gap. CDR3 in DNA: TGTGCCAGCAGTGAAGAGGCAGTAAATCAGCCCCAGCATTTT. It encodes CASSEEAVNQPQHF.

The rearrangement uses TRBV5-1 and TRBJ2-5; 7 nucleotides line up with TRBD2. With the DNA end fitting TRBJ2-7 better, the J assignment may be wrong. Germline loops: CDR1 SGHRS, CDR2 YFSETQ. This CDR3 region has 15 residues. CDR3 DNA sequence: TGCGCCAGCAGCTTGGGGTCCACTAGCGACTACGAGCAGTACTTC. It translates to CASSLGSTSDYEQYF.

The count of this clone is one. The gene calls are TRBV6-1 and TRBJ1-5; D gene ambiguous. With 1 base removed from V and 7 bases from J, the gap between germline ends came to 8 bases. Germline CDR1 reads MNHNS; CDR2 reads SASEGT. The CDR3 has 13 residues. The CDR3 loop reads CASSEEGGQPQHF. The CDR3 DNA follows: TGTGCCAGCAGTGAAGAGGGAGGGCAGCCCCAGCATTTT.

This chain uses TRBV2 with TRBJ2-1, with a tentative D call TRBD1 (5 bases). Between the trimmed V and J ends, which lost 6 bases and 8 bases, there was a span of 11 bases. The CDR3 consists of 12 residues. CDR1 and CDR2 from the germline V gene are SNHLY and FYNNEI. The CDR3 DNA reads as TGTGCCAGCAGCGCCCAGGGCCATGAGCAGTTCTTC. Amino acids: CASSAQGHEQFF. Full variable domain (outside the CDR3, taken from reference TRBV2 and TRBJ2-1): EPEVTQTPSHQVTQMGQEVILRCVPISNHLYFYWYRQILGQKVEFLVSFYNNEISEKSEIFDDQFSVERPDGSNFTLKIRSTKLEDSAMYFCASSAQGHEQFFGPGTRLTVL.